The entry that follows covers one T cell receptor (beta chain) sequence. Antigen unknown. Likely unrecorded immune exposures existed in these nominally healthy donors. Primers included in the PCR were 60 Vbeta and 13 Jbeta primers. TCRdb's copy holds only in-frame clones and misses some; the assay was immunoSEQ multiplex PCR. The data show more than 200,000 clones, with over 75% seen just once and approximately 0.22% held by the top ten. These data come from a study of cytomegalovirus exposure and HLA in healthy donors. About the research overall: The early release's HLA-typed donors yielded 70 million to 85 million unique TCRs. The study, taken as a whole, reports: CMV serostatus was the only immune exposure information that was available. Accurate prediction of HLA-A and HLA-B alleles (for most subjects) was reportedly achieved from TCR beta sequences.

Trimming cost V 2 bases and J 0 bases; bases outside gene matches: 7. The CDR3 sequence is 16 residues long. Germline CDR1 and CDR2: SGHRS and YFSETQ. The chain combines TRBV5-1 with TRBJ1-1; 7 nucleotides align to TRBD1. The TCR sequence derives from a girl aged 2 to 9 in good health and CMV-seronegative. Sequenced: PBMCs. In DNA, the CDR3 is TGCGCCAGCAGCTTAAGGGGACAGAGCATGAACACTGAAGCTTTCTTT. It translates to CASSLRGQSMNTEAFF.